One sample yielded the 16 T cell receptor beta chains listed below, sequenced in a study of response to subunit inactivated influenza vaccine. TCRdb re-analysed the RT-PCR reads in MiXCR, keeping a single row per CDR3 protein. The sample has around 580,000 distinct CDR3 sequences, around 11% seen once; the top ten hold about a tenth. The sample here was PBMCs from blood, taken on the day of vaccination. Receptors originate from a man aged 45 to 65 who received an inactivated influenza vaccine.

V gene TRBV5-1 combines with J gene TRBJ1-6; D perhaps matches TRBD1 (6 bases). Trimming took off 4 bases at V and 4 bases at J, with 12 bases between the two ends. The CDR3 covers 15 residues. Germline values: CDR1 SGHRS, CDR2 YFSETQ. The CDR3 DNA sequence: TGCGCCAGCAGCGTCGACAGGCTTTATAATTCACCCCTCCACTTT. It translates to CASSVDRLYNSPLHF.

The V and J genes are TRBV5-5 and TRBJ2-5; D remains ambiguous. Germline V gene data show CDR1 as SGHKS and CDR2 as YYEKEE (reference sequence). Trimming removed 1 base from V and 4 bases from J, with 8 bases in between. CDR3 length equals 13 residues. Written as DNA, the CDR3 is TGTGCCAGCAGCTTGTGGGTTGTAGAGACCCAGTACTTC. It translates to CASSLWVVETQYF.

This clonotype has only a few counts. The rearrangement joins TRBV4-1 to TRBJ2-1, with 9 bases lining up with TRBD1. Germline V CDR1 and CDR2: MGHRA, YSYEKL. The ends lost 5 bases at V and 5 bases at J; junction bases unmatched: 7. The CDR3 is made up of 15 amino acids. Written as DNA, the CDR3 is TGCGCCAGCAGCAAAGGACAGGGGACTCACAATGAGCAGTTCTTC. This encodes CASSKGQGTHNEQFF.

This clonotype was detected a few times. V usage is TRBV6-1 and J usage is TRBJ2-7; 9 nucleotides line up with TRBD1. Germline lookup yields CDR1 MNHNS and CDR2 SASEGT. There are 15 residues in the CDR3. V was clipped by 7 bases and J by 3 bases; unmatched bases: 10. For the CDR3, the DNA is TGTGCCAGCAACCGAGCCGGGACAGGGATCTACGAGCAGTACTTC. Translated, it gives CASNRAGTGIYEQYF.

In this sample, this clonotype turned up many times. The chain couples TRBV7-2 to TRBJ2-3; 10 bases line up with TRBD1. The CDR3 is 14 amino acids. The ends lost 4 bases at V and 7 bases at J; junction bases unmatched: 5. CDR1 is SGHTA, CDR2 FQGNSA, per germline. CDR3 sequence: CASSYRDRGHTQYF. DNA of the CDR3: TGTGCCAGCAGCTACCGGGACAGGGGCCATACGCAGTATTTT.

This clonotype was detected many times. J is TRBJ2-1 and V is TRBV7-2, with D tentatively TRBD1 (6 bases). The CDR3 loop spans 14 amino acids. V lost 7 bases and J 7 bases, leaving 17 bases between the germline ends. Germline CDR1 is SGHTA and CDR2 is FQGNSA. CDR3 sequence reads: CASTPGGLGNEQFF. The CDR3 coding sequence is TGTGCCAGCACCCCTGGGGGCTTGGGGAATGAGCAGTTCTTC.

There are a few counts of this clonotype. The chain recombines TRBV27 with TRBJ1-2, with D unclear. Trimming stripped 2 bases from V and 3 bases from J, with 7 bases between. Germline V CDR1 and CDR2: MNHEY, SMNVEV (reference sequence). The CDR3 has 13 amino acids. CDR3 amino acids: CASSLHVDYGYTF. In nucleotides, the CDR3 is TGTGCCAGCAGTTTACACGTTGACTATGGCTACACCTTC.

There are a few counts of this clonotype. The chain joins TRBV20-1 to TRBJ1-1; 7 positions match TRBD1. Germline CDR1 is DFQATT and CDR2 is SNEGSKA (reference sequence). CDR3 size: 14 residues. The junction had 17 bases not matched to a gene; V was cut back by 6 bases and J by 10 bases. CDR3 protein: CSANWDQRPGGAFF. The CDR3 DNA reads TGCAGTGCCAACTGGGACCAACGTCCAGGGGGAGCTTTCTTT.

This clonotype was observed at least ten times. The gene calls are TRBV6-1 and TRBJ2-1; 7 nucleotides align to TRBD2. CDR3 length: 15 residues. The V segment lost 6 bases and the J segment 4 bases; nucleotides outside the gene matches: 9. From germline, CDR1 is MNHNS and CDR2 SASEGT. This CDR3 reads CASRRSGAEYNEQFF. The CDR3 nucleotides read TGTGCCAGCAGACGCAGCGGGGCCGAATACAATGAGCAGTTCTTC.

Only a few counts were recorded for this clonotype. The chain uses TRBV3-1 and TRBJ2-1, with 13 bases identical to TRBD2. Germline loops: CDR1 LGHDT, CDR2 YNNKEL (reference sequence). CDR3 size: 15 residues. V lost 0 bases to trimming and J lost 10 bases; unmatched junction nucleotides: 3. The CDR3 loop is CASSQERTSGGEQFF. In DNA, the CDR3 is TGTGCCAGCAGCCAAGAACGGACTAGCGGGGGCGAGCAGTTCTTC.

This clonotype was counted only a few times. V gene TRBV11-2 combines with J gene TRBJ2-1; 11 positions agree with TRBD2. Germline trimming cut 3 bases from V and 0 bases from J; bases unmatched to any gene: 13. CDR1 is SGHAT and CDR2 is FQNNGV in the germline V gene. This CDR3 has 20 amino acids. The CDR3 protein is CASSFPEVAGGHSSYNEQFF. CDR3 sequence (DNA): TGTGCCAGCAGCTTCCCAGAGGTAGCGGGGGGGCACAGCTCCTACAATGAGCAGTTCTTC.

The genes are TRBV18 and TRBJ2-5; 8 bases map to TRBD2. The germline V gene has CDR1 KGHSH and CDR2 LQKENI. Germline trimming cut 0 bases from V and 5 bases from J; bases unmatched to any gene: 5. This CDR3 region has 15 residues. The DNA for the CDR3 is TGTGCCAGCTCACCACCGTCGCGGGGGGAGGAGACCCAGTACTTC. Translating it yields CASSPPSRGEETQYF.

This clonotype was recorded only once. A much larger clone is a single base away; this may be a read error. V is TRBV27 and J is TRBJ2-7; D uncertain. This CDR3 contains 14 residues. The germline V gene has CDR1 MNHEY and CDR2 SMNVEV (reference sequence). V dropped 5 bases and J dropped 2 bases, with 13 bases sitting between them. The CDR3 is CASSPPRRTYEQYF. The CDR3 region has the DNA TGTGCCAGCAGTCCCCCGAGACGGACCTACGAGCAGTACTTC.

The chain has TRBV20-1 and TRBJ1-1; TRBD1 aligns across 7 bases. V was pared by 1 base and J by 1 base, with 6 bases of the junction left unmatched. This CDR3 contains 15 residues. Germline V CDR1 and CDR2: DFQATT, SNEGSKA (reference sequence). The CDR3 DNA follows: TGCAGTGCTAGAGGTCCGGGACAGCCGAACACTGAAGCTTTCTTT. Translated: CSARGPGQPNTEAFF.

This clonotype has a handful of counts. CDR3 coding DNA: TGTGCCAGCAGCTTAGCGACGCAAGTGAATTCACCCCTCCACTTT. Its translation is CASSLATQVNSPLHF. V usage is TRBV7-2 and J usage is TRBJ1-6; D ambiguous. In germline, CDR1 is SGHTA, CDR2 FQGNSA. CDR3 length: 15 amino acids. The V end lost 0 bases, the J end lost 7 bases, and 10 bases lay between the germline ends.

The gene calls are TRBV20-1 and TRBJ2-7, with a possible D match to TRBD2 (5 bases). V shed 6 bases and J shed 3 bases, with 15 bases lying between them. Per germline, CDR1 DFQATT and CDR2 SNEGSKA (reference sequence). The CDR3 totals 13 residues. The CDR3 here is CSASSVEHYEQYF. For the CDR3, the DNA is TGCAGTGCCAGTAGCGTAGAACACTACGAGCAGTACTTC.